The 5 T cell receptor beta chains below come from one sample, sequenced in a study of Tregs in tolerant kidney transplant recipients. These receptors' targets are unknown. The assay was immunoSEQ multiplex PCR, and TCRdb's table has in-frame clones only and misses some. The table lists over 1,500 clones. FACS sorting followed a roughly six-day coculture of CFSE-labeled recipient PBMCs with irradiated graft donor PBMCs. Sequencing used CD4+ T cells from blood cultured with allogeneic cells, obtained before the transplant. The receptors were sampled from a human patient who received a combined kidney and bone marrow transplant.

Regarding this clone: The CDR3 end is not reached by the read, which stops 3 residues before it; the germline J gene fills it in. The chain carries TRBV25-1 and TRBJ2-5; possibly TRBD2 for D (5 bases). The CDR3 is 14 residues long. V was clipped by 4 bases and J by 2 bases, with 11 bases between them. Germline loops: CDR1 MGHDK, CDR2 SYGVNS. The sequenced CDR3 bases are TGTGCCAGCAGTGGGGGAGCGGTTCAAGAGACC. This sequence encodes CASSGGAVQET. The full CDR3 protein is CASSGGAVQETQYF.

Concerning this clone itself: Coverage ceases 3 residues before the CDR3 finishes, and the germline J gene fills in the end. The chain employs TRBV6-2 or TRBV6-3 and TRBJ1-2, with D hard to call. The germline V gene encodes CDR1 MNHEY and CDR2 SVGEGT. The CDR3 extends over 15 amino acids. The CDR3 DNA, read in part, is TGTGCCAGCAGTTATGACCCTAGCGGACCCTACGAC. Its protein product is CASSYDPSGPYD. The whole CDR3 region reads CASSYDPSGPYDYTF.

As to this clone: The read ends 3 residues early relative to the CDR3; the germline J gene fills the gap. The chain links TRBV7-6 to TRBJ1-2; D is unclear. CDR1 is SGHVS, CDR2 FNYEAQ, per germline. This CDR3 has 14 residues. The covered CDR3 bases are TGTGCCAGCAGCTTATCCAGCGGGAGTTACGAC. Residues: CASSLSSGSYD. The CDR3 in its entirety is CASSLSSGSYDYTF.

In terms of frequency, this clone is medium-sized (0.01 to 0.1%). Read data end 3 residues before the CDR3 end; the end is taken from the germline J gene. The V call is TRBV29-1, the J call TRBJ1-4; D not resolved. The CDR3 sequence is 12 residues long. Trimming cost V 7 bases and J 6 bases, with 12 bases left between them. Germline V lookup: CDR1 SQVTM, CDR2 ANQGSEA. Incomplete CDR3 DNA: TGCAGCGCCGAAGGGCGGGATGAAAAA. Protein: CSAEGRDEK. The CDR3, in full, reads CSAEGRDEKLFF.

Regarding this clone: A read error may produce the germline difference seen at one junction end. The read terminates 3 residues ahead of where the CDR3 ends, so the germline J gene completes it. Other nucleotide sequences in the sample specify the same CDR3. The chain uses TRBV20-1 and TRBJ1-3; 7 bases map to TRBD1. Germline V CDR1 and CDR2: DFQATT, SNEGSKA (reference sequence). The CDR3 runs 15 residues. CDR3 DNA (partial): TGCAGTGCTAGAGATGGGGACAGCTCTGGAAACACA. It encodes CSARDGDSSGNT. The entire CDR3 is CSARDGDSSGNTIYF.